This TCR beta chain originates from a study of cytomegalovirus exposure and HLA in healthy donors. Study-wide findings and caveats: TCR beta chain V- and J-gene trimming was linked, in a later analysis, to a missense variant in DCLRE1C. Most subjects' HLA-A and HLA-B alleles were reportedly predicted from TCR beta sequences. Later analysis suggested most CMV-associated TCR beta chains were HLA-restricted. Serostatus for CMV was the only available immune exposure information.

Researchers ran the PCR with 60 Vbeta and 13 Jbeta primers. The data were produced by immunoSEQ multiplex PCR, yet TCRdb's version contains in-frame clones alone and is incomplete. The repertoire has approximately 160,000 clones, roughly 80% of them found once; the top ten carry roughly 1.9%. This CDR3 spans 14 amino acids. Germline V gene lookup returns CDR1 SGHRS and CDR2 YFSETQ. Worth noting for this clone: Its antigen is unidentified.

This TCR came from a human donor in good health. Sequenced sample: PBMCs. V gene TRBV5-1 combines with J gene TRBJ2-5; 9 nucleotides line up with TRBD1. The J call may be incorrect, as the DNA end agrees better with TRBJ2-7. The CDR3 is CASSPGDRDYEQYF. The CDR3 bases are TGCGCCAGCAGCCCGGGGGACAGGGACTACGAGCAGTACTTC.